A selection of T cell receptor beta chains follows, all from one sample in a study of neoadjuvant nivolumab and ipilimumab in lung cancer. The protocol was immunoSEQ multiplex PCR, while the TCRdb copy is restricted to in-frame clones and leaves out a portion. This table has about 27,000 clones, about three quarters appearing once. Sequenced material: tumor tissue, taken after neoadjuvant nivolumab, alone or with ipilimumab, at or shortly before surgery. Every receptor here comes from an adult with non-small cell lung cancer. The conserved cysteine and the conserved F or W are not part of the CDR3 here. The order of the fields is J gene, V gene, CDR3 protein.

j_call: TRBJ1-2; v_call: TRBV15; cdr3_aa: ATSPHGTGNGYT
j_call: TRBJ1-4; v_call: TRBV7-9; cdr3_aa: ASSFGGGETNEKLF
j_call: TRBJ1-1; v_call: TRBV27; cdr3_aa: ASSLGTFPAEHGNTEAF
j_call: TRBJ2-6; v_call: TRBV10-3; cdr3_aa: AISESRNSGANVLT
j_call: TRBJ2-2; v_call: TRBV15; cdr3_aa: ATSRGRPGQGAGELF
j_call: TRBJ2-3; v_call: TRBV28; cdr3_aa: ASSRGGDRTDTQY
j_call: TRBJ1-1; v_call: TRBV4-1; cdr3_aa: ASSPGNTEAF
j_call: TRBJ1-2; v_call: TRBV29-1; cdr3_aa: SVLTANYGYT
j_call: TRBJ1-6; v_call: TRBV30; cdr3_aa: AWSPTGGSNSPLH
j_call: TRBJ1-1; v_call: TRBV5-1; cdr3_aa: ASSPGQGPRR
j_call: TRBJ1-2; v_call: TRBV5-4; cdr3_aa: ASSLFRDRVDGYT
j_call: TRBJ1-5; v_call: TRBV5-1; cdr3_aa: ASSPDSLNQPQH
j_call: TRBJ1-1; v_call: TRBV19; cdr3_aa: ASSPRGNTEAF
j_call: TRBJ2-1; v_call: TRBV18; cdr3_aa: ASSPGVRDRVTEQF
j_call: TRBJ1-2; v_call: TRBV6-1; cdr3_aa: ASSARLRQGSNYGYT
j_call: TRBJ2-1; v_call: TRBV6-5; cdr3_aa: ASSFQRGGSDEQF
j_call: TRBJ1-5; v_call: TRBV28; cdr3_aa: ASSLGGKQPQH
j_call: TRBJ2-1; v_call: TRBV7-2; cdr3_aa: ASSPAVYNEQF
j_call: TRBJ2-1; v_call: TRBV7-2; cdr3_aa: ASSLDYNEQF
j_call: TRBJ2-5; v_call: TRBV7-2; cdr3_aa: ASQWTGDTQETQY
j_call: TRBJ2-2; v_call: TRBV11-1; cdr3_aa: ASSFTVGPLNTGELF
j_call: TRBJ2-7; v_call: TRBV11-3; cdr3_aa: ASSQTASSYEQY
j_call: TRBJ1-2; v_call: TRBV18; cdr3_aa: ASSPTRDGRNYGYT
j_call: TRBJ2-2; v_call: TRBV2; cdr3_aa: ASSDYGELF
j_call: TRBJ2-1; v_call: TRBV7-3; cdr3_aa: ASSPTGGAVDEQF
j_call: TRBJ1-4; v_call: TRBV2; cdr3_aa: ASSEALRKLF
j_call: TRBJ2-3; v_call: TRBV6-5; cdr3_aa: ASSYGLGGATDTQY
j_call: TRBJ2-1; v_call: TRBV4-2; cdr3_aa: ASSQSRGGSANEQF
j_call: TRBJ2-2; v_call: TRBV5-1; cdr3_aa: ASRLTASNTGELF
j_call: TRBJ2-5; v_call: TRBV2; cdr3_aa: AGAGTGFWETQY
j_call: TRBJ1-1; v_call: TRBV13; cdr3_aa: ASSLTGGGNTEAF
j_call: TRBJ2-3; v_call: TRBV29-1; cdr3_aa: SVGRDRQSTDTQY
j_call: TRBJ1-5; v_call: TRBV5-3; cdr3_aa: ARSLGTVYQPQH
j_call: TRBJ2-3; v_call: TRBV5-1; cdr3_aa: ASSLGLADALISTDTQY
j_call: TRBJ2-3; v_call: TRBV6-5; cdr3_aa: ASSYQGASTDTQY
j_call: TRBJ1-2; v_call: TRBV29-1; cdr3_aa: SVEGDTGQYYGYT
j_call: TRBJ1-2; v_call: TRBV7-9; cdr3_aa: ASSLRANYGYT
j_call: TRBJ2-7; v_call: TRBV18; cdr3_aa: ASSQGQSNEQY
j_call: TRBJ2-6; v_call: TRBV18; cdr3_aa: ASSPSSGLGNVLT
j_call: TRBJ1-6; v_call: TRBV7-8; cdr3_aa: ASSLRGSYNSPLH
j_call: TRBJ1-1; v_call: TRBV29-1; cdr3_aa: SVFLQGWGVTEAF
j_call: TRBJ1-3; v_call: TRBV30; cdr3_aa: AWTDSGNTIY
j_call: TRBJ2-2; v_call: TRBV5-1; cdr3_aa: ASSPTKTGELF
j_call: TRBJ2-7; v_call: TRBV30; cdr3_aa: AWSSPMDSYEQY
j_call: TRBJ1-4; v_call: TRBV11-2; cdr3_aa: ASSLGRDEEFPNEKLF
j_call: TRBJ2-3; v_call: TRBV14; cdr3_aa: ASSQGGPDTQY
j_call: TRBJ1-2; v_call: TRBV14; cdr3_aa: ASSQGHRDYGYT
j_call: TRBJ1-1; v_call: TRBV7-2; cdr3_aa: ASSFWNTEAF
j_call: TRBJ2-7; v_call: TRBV4-2; cdr3_aa: ASSPGRGGQAYEQY
j_call: TRBJ2-5; v_call: TRBV30; cdr3_aa: AWSPKRGGQETQY
j_call: TRBJ2-7; v_call: TRBV4-1; cdr3_aa: ASSRQARGDYEQY
j_call: TRBJ2-5; v_call: TRBV7-2; cdr3_aa: ASSLLTREETQY
j_call: TRBJ1-6; v_call: TRBV7-9; cdr3_aa: ASSLPDRGLNSPLH
j_call: TRBJ1-5; v_call: TRBV10-3; cdr3_aa: AISESGPQH
j_call: TRBJ1-1; v_call: TRBV7-9; cdr3_aa: ASSLRGVNTEAF
j_call: TRBJ2-1; v_call: TRBV11-3; cdr3_aa: ASSPLSSPGGRNEQF
j_call: TRBJ1-1; v_call: TRBV11-2; cdr3_aa: ASSVTAMNTEAF